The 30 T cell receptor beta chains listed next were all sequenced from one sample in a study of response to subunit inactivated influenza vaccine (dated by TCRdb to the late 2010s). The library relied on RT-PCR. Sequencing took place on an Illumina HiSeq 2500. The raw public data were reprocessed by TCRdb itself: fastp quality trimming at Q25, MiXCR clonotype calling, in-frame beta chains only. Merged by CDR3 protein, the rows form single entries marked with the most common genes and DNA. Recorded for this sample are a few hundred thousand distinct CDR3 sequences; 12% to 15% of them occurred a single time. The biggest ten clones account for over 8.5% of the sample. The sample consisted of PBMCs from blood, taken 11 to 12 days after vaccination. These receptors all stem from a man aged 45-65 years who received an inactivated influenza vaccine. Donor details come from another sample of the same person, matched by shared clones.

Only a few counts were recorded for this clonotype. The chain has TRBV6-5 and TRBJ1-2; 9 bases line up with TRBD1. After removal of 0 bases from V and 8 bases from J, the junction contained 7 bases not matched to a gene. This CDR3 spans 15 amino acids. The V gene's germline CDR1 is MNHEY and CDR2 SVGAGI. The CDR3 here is CASSYSGGTGRGYTF. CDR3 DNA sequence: TGTGCCAGCAGTTACTCGGGGGGGACAGGGCGAGGCTACACCTTC.

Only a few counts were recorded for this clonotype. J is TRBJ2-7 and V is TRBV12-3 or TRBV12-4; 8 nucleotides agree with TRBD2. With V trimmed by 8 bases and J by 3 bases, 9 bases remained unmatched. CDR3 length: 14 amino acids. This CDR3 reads CASARGGRNYEQYF. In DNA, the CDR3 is TGTGCCAGCGCCCGGGGGGGACGGAACTACGAGCAGTACTTC.

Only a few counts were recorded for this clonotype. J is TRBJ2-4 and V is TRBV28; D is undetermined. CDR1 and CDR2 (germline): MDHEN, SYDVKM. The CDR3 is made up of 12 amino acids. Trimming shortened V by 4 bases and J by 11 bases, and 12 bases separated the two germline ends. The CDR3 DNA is TGTGCCAGCAGTTATACAAAATACGTTCAGTACTTC. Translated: CASSYTKYVQYF.

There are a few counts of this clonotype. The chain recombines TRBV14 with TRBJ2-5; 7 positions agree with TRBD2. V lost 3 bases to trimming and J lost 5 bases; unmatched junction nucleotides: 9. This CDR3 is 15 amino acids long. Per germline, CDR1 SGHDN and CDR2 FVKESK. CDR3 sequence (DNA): TGTGCCAGCAGCCAGCTAGGCGGGAGTGGGGAGACCCAGTACTTC. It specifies CASSQLGGSGETQYF.

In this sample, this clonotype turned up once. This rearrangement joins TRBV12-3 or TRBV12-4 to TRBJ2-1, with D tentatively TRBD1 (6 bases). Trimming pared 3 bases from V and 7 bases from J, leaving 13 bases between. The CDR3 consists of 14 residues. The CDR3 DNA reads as TGTGCCAGCAGTTTGGTACAGGGCAATAATGAGCAGTTCTTC. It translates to CASSLVQGNNEQFF.

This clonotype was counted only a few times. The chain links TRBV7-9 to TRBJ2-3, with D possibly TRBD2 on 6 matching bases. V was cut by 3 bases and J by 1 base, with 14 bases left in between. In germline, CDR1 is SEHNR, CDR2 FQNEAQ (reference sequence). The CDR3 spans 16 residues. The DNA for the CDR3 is TGTGCCAGCAGCTTCTCAAGTGGCGGGGGCACAGATACGCAGTATTTT. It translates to CASSFSSGGGTDTQYF.

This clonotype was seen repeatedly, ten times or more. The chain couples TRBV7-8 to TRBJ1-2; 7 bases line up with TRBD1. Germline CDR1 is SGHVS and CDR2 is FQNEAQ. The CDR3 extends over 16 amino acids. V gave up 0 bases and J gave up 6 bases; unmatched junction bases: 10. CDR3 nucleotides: TGTGCCAGCAGCTTAGCGCCAACAGGGGAACGTCATGGCTACACCTTC. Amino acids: CASSLAPTGERHGYTF.

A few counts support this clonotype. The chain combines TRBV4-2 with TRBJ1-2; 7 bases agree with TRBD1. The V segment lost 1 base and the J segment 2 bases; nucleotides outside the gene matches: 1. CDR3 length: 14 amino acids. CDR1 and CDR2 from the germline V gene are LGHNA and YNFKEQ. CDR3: CASSQGDSNYGYTF. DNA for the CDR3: TGTGCCAGCAGCCAAGGGGACAGCAACTATGGCTACACCTTC.

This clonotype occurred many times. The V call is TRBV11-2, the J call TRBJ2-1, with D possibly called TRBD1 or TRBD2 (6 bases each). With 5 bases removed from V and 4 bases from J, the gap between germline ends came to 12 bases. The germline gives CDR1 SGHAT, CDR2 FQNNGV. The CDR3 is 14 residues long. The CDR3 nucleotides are TGTGCCAGCAGCAAAGGGGGGCCATACAATGAGCAGTTCTTC. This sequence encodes CASSKGGPYNEQFF. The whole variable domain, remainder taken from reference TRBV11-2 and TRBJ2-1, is EAGVAQSPRYKIIEKRQSVAFWCNPISGHATLYWYQQILGQGPKLLIQFQNNGVVDDSQLPKDRFSAERLKGVDSTLKIQPAKLEDSAVYLCASSKGGPYNEQFFGPGTRLTVL.

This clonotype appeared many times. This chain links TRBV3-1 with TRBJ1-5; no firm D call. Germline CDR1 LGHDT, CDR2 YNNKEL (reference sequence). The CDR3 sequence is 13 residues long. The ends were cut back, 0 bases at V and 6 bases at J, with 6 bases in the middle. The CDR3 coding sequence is TGTGCCAGCAGCCAAGATCTCGGTCAGCCCCAGCATTTT. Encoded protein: CASSQDLGQPQHF.

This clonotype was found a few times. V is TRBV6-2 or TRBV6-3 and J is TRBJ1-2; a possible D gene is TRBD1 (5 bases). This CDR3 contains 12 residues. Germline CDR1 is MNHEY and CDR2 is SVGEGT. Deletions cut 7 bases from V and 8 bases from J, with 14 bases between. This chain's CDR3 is CASTIGARGYTF. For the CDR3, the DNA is TGTGCCAGCACTATAGGGGCGAGAGGCTACACCTTC.

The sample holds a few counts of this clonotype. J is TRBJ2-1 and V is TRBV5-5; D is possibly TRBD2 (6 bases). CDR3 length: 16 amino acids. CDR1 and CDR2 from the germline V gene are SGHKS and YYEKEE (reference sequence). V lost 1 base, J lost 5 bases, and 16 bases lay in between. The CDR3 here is CASSLTWPSANNEQFF. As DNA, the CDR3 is TGTGCCAGCAGCTTGACCTGGCCTAGCGCTAACAATGAGCAGTTCTTC.

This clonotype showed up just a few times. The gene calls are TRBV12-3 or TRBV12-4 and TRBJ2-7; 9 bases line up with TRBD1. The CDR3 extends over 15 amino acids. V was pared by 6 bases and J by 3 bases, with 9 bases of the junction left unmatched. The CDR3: CASRQGTGPFYEQYF. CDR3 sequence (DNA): TGTGCCAGCAGACAAGGGACAGGGCCCTTCTACGAGCAGTACTTC.

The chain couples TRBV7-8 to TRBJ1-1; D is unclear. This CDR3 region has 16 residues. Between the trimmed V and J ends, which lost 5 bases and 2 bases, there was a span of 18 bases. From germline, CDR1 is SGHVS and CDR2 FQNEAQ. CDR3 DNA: TGTGCCAGCAGCCCCTCCGCATGGGCGCGAAACACTGAAGCTTTCTTT. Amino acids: CASSPSAWARNTEAFF.

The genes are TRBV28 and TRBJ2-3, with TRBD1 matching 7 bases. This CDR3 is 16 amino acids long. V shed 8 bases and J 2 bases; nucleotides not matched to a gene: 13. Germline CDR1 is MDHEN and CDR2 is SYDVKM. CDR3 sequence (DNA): TGTGCCAGCCACTCCCCGCAGGGGGTTTACACAGATACGCAGTATTTT. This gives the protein CASHSPQGVYTDTQYF.

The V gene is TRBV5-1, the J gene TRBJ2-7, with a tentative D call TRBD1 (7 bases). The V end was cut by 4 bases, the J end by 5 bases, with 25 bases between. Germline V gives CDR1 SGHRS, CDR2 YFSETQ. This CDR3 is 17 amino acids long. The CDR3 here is CASSPSGQGGYLDEQYF. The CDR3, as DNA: TGCGCCAGCAGCCCAAGCGGGCAGGGGGGCTACCTAGACGAGCAGTACTTC.

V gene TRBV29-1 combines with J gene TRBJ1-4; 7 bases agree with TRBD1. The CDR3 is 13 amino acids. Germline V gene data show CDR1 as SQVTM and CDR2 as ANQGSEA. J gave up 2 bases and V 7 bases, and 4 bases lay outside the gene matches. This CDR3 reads CSAQGGTNEKLFF. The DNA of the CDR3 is TGCAGCGCCCAGGGGGGGACTAATGAAAAACTGTTTTTT. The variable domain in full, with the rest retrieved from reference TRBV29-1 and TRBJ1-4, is SAVISQKPSRDICQRGTSLTIQCQVDSQVTMMFWYRQQPGQSLTLIATANQGSEATYESGFVIDKFPISRPNLTFSTLTVSNMSPEDSSIYLCSAQGGTNEKLFFGSGTQLSVL.

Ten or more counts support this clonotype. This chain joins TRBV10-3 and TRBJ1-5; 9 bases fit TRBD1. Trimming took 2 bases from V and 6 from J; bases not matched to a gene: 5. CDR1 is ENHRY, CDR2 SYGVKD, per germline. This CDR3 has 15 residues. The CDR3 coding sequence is TGTGCCATCAGTGAGGGTGACAGGGGGAGTCAGCCCCAGCATTTT. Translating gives CAISEGDRGSQPQHF.

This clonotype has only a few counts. CDR3 bases: TGCGCCAGCAGCCCGGTGGCGGGGACTGGATACGAGCAGTACTTC. This codes for CASSPVAGTGYEQYF. The chain recombines TRBV5-1 with TRBJ2-7; TRBD2 is a possible D gene (6 bases). This CDR3 has 15 amino acids. Germline assignment: CDR1 SGHRS and CDR2 YFSETQ. With 4 bases removed from V and 4 bases from J, the gap between germline ends came to 18 bases.

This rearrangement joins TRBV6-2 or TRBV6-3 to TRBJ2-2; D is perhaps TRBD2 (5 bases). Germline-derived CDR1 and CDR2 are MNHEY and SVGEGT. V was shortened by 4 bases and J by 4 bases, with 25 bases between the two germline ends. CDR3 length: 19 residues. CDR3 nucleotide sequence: TGTGCCAGCAGTTGCCTCCTCTCGGACGTTTGCGCGGGCACCGGGGAGCTGTTTTTT. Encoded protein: CASSCLLSDVCAGTGELFF.

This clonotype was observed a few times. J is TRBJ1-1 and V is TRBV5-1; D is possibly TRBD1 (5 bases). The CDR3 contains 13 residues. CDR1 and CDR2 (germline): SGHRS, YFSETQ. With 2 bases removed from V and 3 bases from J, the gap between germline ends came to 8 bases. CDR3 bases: TGCGCCAGCAGCTTTCGGACACACACTGAAGCTTTCTTT. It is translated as CASSFRTHTEAFF.

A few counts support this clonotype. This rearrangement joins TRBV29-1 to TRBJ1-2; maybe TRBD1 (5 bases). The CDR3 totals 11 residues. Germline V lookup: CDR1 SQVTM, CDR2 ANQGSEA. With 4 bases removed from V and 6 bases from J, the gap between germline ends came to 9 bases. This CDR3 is CSVGQSHGYTF. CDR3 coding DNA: TGCAGCGTTGGACAGTCACATGGCTACACCTTC. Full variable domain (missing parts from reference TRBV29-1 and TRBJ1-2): SAVISQKPSRDICQRGTSLTIQCQVDSQVTMMFWYRQQPGQSLTLIATANQGSEATYESGFVIDKFPISRPNLTFSTLTVSNMSPEDSSIYLCSVGQSHGYTFGSGTRLTVV.

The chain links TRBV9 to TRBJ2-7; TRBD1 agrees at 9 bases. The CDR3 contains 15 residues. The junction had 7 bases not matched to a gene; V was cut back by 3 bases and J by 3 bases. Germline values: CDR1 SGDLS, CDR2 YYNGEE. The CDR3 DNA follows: TGTGCCAGCAGCGCTAGGACAGGGGAACTCTACGAGCAGTACTTC. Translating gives CASSARTGELYEQYF.

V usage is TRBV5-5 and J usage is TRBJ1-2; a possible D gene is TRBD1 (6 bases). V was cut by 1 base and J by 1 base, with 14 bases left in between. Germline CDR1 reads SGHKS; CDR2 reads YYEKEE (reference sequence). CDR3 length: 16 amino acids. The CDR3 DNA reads TGTGCCAGCAGCTTGTTGACGGGGGCGAATAACTATGGCTACACCTTC. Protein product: CASSLLTGANNYGYTF. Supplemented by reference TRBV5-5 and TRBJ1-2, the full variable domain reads DAGVTQSPTHLIKTRGQQVTLRCSPISGHKSVSWYQQVLGQGPQFIFQYYEKEERGRGNFPDRFSARQFPNYSSELNVNALLLGDSALYLCASSLLTGANNYGYTFGSGTRLTVV.

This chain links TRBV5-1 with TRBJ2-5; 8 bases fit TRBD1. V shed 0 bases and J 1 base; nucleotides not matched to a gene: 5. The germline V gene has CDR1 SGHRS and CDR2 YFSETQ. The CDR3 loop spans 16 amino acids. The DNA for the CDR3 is TGCGCCAGCAGCTTGGTCCAGGGGGCACCCCAAGAGACCCAGTACTTC. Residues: CASSLVQGAPQETQYF.

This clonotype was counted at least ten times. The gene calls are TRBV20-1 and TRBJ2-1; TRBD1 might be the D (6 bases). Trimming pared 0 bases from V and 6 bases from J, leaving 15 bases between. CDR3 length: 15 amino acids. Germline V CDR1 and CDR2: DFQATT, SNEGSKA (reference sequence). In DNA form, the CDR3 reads TGCAGTGCTAGAGATCGAGGCAGGGGAGCCAATGAGCAGTTCTTC. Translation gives CSARDRGRGANEQFF.

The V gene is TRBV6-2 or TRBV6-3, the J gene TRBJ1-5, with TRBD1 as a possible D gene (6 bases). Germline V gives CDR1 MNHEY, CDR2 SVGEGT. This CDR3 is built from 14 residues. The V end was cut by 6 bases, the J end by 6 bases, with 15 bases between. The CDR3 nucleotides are TGTGCCAGCAGCTACGCGGGGGCGGGTCAGCCCCAGCATTTT. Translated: CASSYAGAGQPQHF.

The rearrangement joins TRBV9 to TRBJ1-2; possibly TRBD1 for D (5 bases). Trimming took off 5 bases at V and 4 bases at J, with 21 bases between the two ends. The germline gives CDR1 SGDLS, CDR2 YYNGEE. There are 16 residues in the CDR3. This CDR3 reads CASSHTTAPGGYGYTF. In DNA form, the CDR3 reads TGTGCCAGCAGTCATACGACAGCGCCAGGCGGCTATGGCTACACCTTC.

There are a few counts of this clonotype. The CDR3 protein is CASTGGVRGYNEQFF. In nucleotides, the CDR3 is TGTGCCAGCACCGGCGGGGTCAGAGGTTACAATGAGCAGTTCTTC. This chain uses TRBV6-2 or TRBV6-3 with TRBJ2-1; perhaps TRBD2 as D (6 bases). The CDR3 consists of 15 residues. Per the germline V gene, CDR1 is MNHEY and CDR2 is SVGEGT. Deletions cut 7 bases from V and 4 bases from J, with 17 bases between.

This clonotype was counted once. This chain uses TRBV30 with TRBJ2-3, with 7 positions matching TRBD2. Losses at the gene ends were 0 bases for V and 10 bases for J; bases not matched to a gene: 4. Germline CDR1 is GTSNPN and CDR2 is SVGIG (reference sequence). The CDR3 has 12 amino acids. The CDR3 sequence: CAWSVGRDAQYF. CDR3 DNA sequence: TGTGCCTGGAGTGTGGGGAGGGATGCGCAGTATTTT.